This T cell receptor (beta chain) was profiled in a study of blood T cells in healthy people across ages. Regarding the study as a whole: Older age coincided with a roughly linear decline in TCR beta diversity per million T cells. What prevented conclusive comparison of naive and antigen-experienced cells was that PBMCs were unsorted.

V was clipped by 0 bases and J by 7 bases, with 15 bases between them. The CDR3 runs 15 residues. Germline CDR1 MNHEY, CDR2 SVGEGT. A word on this clonotype: The antigen is not known.

The use of a sample-barcoded 5' primer and a J-beta primer mix characterized a second PCR of about 7 to 12 cycles. Sequencing of every sample gave 2.5 million or more CDR3-containing paired-end reads. TCRdb analysed the 5' RACE reads with MiXCR anew, one entry per CDR3 protein. The data contain 890,000 or so distinct CDR3 sequences, approximately 67% of them singletons. The sequenced material came from blood. J is TRBJ1-1 and V is TRBV6-2 or TRBV6-3; no definite D call. This clonotype was obtained from a man younger than 40 in good health. In DNA form, the CDR3 reads TGTGCCAGCAGTTACTCGATAATGGCGGGGTTTGAAGCTTTCTTT. Translation: CASSYSIMAGFEAFF.